This T cell receptor (beta chain) derives from a study of blood T cell repertoires in COVID-19. Using immunoSEQ multiplex PCR, the repertoire was profiled, and TCRdb retains in-frame clones only, with some absent. Counted here are roughly 330,000 clones, around 90% occurring once; the ten biggest clones make up under 6.5%. V lost 0 bases and J lost 0, with 15 bases in between. Germline values: CDR1 SGHDN, CDR2 FVKESK. The CDR3 loop spans 17 amino acids. Sample: peripheral blood. The clonotype was recovered from a man younger than 35 who had recovered from COVID-19. V and J are TRBV14 and TRBJ2-7, with D uncertain. The CDR3 DNA reads as TGTGCCAGCAGCCAAGATCGTCCGGGTGGGTCCTCCTACGAGCAGTACTTC. The encoded protein is CASSQDRPGGSSYEQYF.